This T cell receptor beta chain was recovered during a study of shared clonotypes between healthy human individuals. Terminally differentiated effector memory CD45RA+ cells were left out of the naive CD8 fraction, which was CD45RO-negative and positively selected for CCR7. Data came from immunoSEQ multiplex PCR; TCRdb stores just in-frame clones and leaves some out. Of around 2.1 million clones listed, more than 85% are singletons. This clone was detected once. Input material: naive CD8+ T cells from PBMCs. The source of this sequence is a man between 18 and 29 years old in good health. Some clones in this sample may be carry-over from other donors' samples.

The CDR3 DNA sequence: TGTGCCAGCAGCTCCAGACGTAGCAATCAGCCCCAGCATTTT. Translation: CASSSRRSNQPQHF. The chain joins TRBV7-8 to TRBJ1-5; D unresolved. The CDR3 runs to 14 residues. CDR1 and CDR2 from the germline V gene are SGHVS and FQNEAQ. The V end was cut by 4 bases, the J end by 0 bases, with 7 bases between.